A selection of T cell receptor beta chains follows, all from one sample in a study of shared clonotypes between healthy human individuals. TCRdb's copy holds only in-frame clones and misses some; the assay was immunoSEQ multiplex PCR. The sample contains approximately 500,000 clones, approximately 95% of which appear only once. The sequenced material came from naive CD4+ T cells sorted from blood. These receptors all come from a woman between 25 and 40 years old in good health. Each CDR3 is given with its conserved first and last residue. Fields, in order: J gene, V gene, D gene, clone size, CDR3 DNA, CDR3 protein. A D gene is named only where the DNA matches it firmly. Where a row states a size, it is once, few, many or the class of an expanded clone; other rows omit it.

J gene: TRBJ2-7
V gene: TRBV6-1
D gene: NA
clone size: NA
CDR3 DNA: TGTGCCAGCAGCAATATGGGGCAGTTTCACGAGCAGTACTTC
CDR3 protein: CASSNMGQFHEQYF

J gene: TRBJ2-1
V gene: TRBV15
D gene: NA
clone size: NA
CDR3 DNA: TGTGCCAGCCAAATGGGTGACTACAATGAGCAGTTCTTC
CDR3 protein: CASQMGDYNEQFF

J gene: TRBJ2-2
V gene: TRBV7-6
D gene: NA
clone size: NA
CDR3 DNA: TGTGCCAGCAGCTTAGCGTCACTGACGAACACCGGGGAGCTGTTTTTT
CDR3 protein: CASSLASLTNTGELFF

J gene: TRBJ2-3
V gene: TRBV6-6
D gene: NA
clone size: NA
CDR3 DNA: TGTGCCAGCAGTTACTCAGAGACTTCCAATACGCAGTATTTT
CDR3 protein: CASSYSETSNTQYF

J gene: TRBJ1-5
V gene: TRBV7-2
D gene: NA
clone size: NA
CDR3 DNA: TGTGCCAGCAGCAAAACTTCTTATAGCAATCAGCCCCAGCATTTT
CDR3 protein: CASSKTSYSNQPQHF

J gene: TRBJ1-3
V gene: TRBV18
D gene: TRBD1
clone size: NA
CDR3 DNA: TGTGCCAGCTCACAGGAGGACAGGAGCTCTGGAAACACCATATATTTT
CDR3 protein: CASSQEDRSSGNTIYF

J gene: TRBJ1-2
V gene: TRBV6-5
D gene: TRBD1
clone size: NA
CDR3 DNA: TGTGCCAGCAGCCCCGTGGCAGGGGGGAATGGCTACACCTTC
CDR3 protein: CASSPVAGGNGYTF

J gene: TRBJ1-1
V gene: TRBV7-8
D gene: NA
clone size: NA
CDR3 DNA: TGTGCCAGCAGCTTTTATGGCAGCGGACAATCCGAAGCTTTCTTT
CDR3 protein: CASSFYGSGQSEAFF

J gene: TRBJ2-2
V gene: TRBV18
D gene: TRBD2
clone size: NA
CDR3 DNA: TGTGCCAGCTCACCCGCACACACTAGCGGGAGCGACACCGGGGAGCTGTTTTTT
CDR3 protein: CASSPAHTSGSDTGELFF

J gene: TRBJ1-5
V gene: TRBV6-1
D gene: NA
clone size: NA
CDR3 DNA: TGTGCCAGCAGTGAATCTGGGGGCCGTCAGCCCCAGCATTTT
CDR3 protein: CASSESGGRQPQHF

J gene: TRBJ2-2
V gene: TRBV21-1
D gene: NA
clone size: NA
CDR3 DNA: TGTGCCAGCAGCAAAAAACTAGGACAGGGCGATATCGGGGAGCTGTTTTTT
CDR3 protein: CASSKKLGQGDIGELFF

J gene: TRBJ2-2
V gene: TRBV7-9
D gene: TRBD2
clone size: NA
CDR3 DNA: TGTGCCAGCAGCGTGACTAGCGGGAGTTCCGGGGAGCTGTTTTTT
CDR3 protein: CASSVTSGSSGELFF

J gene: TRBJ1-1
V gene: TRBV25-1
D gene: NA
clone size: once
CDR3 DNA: TGTGCCAGCAGTGAGACAGTGAACACTGAAGCTTTCTTT
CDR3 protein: CASSETVNTEAFF

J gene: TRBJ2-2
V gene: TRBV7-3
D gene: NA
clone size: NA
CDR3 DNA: TGTGCCAGCAGCGGAGGGAACGCGAACACCGGGGAGCTGTTTTTT
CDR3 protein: CASSGGNANTGELFF

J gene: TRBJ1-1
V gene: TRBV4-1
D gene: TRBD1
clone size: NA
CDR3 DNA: TGCGCCAGCAGCCAAGAAGGGGGCATGAACACTGAAGCTTTCTTT
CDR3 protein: CASSQEGGMNTEAFF

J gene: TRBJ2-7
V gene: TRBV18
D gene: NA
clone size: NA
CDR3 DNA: TGTGCCAGCTCACGTACCCCAGACCCCCCCGAGCAGTACTTC
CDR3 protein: CASSRTPDPPEQYF

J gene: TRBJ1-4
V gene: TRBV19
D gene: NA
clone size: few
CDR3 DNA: TGTGCCAGTAGTATACGACGGCTTGAAAAACTGTTTTTT
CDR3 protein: CASSIRRLEKLFF

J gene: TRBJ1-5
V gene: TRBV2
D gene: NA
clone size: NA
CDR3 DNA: TGTGCCAGCAGTTTGCGGCATAGTGTTAGTCAGCCCCAGCATTTT
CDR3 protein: CASSLRHSVSQPQHF

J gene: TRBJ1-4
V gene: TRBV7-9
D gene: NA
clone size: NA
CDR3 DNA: TGTGCCAGCAGGCTGGCGGTTGGGCCTGAAAAACTGTTTTTT
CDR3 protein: CASRLAVGPEKLFF

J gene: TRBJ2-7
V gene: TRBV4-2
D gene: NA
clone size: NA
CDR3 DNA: TGTGCCAGCAGCCAAGTAAGAGGACTGATCTACGAGCAGTACTTC
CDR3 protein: CASSQVRGLIYEQYF

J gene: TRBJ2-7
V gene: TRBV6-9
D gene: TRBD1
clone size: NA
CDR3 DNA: TGTGCCAGCACTCCCCCGGGACAGGGCCCTCCCTACGAGCAGTACTTC
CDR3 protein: CASTPPGQGPPYEQYF

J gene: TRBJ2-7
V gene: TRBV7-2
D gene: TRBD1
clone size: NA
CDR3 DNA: TGTGCCAGCAGCTCGTCCGGACAGGGGGCGCCATACGAGCAGTACTTC
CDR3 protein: CASSSSGQGAPYEQYF

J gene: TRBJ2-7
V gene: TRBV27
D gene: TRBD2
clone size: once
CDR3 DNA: TGTGCCAGCAGACAGAAGGCGGGAGTAATTTACGAGCAGTACTTC
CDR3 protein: CASRQKAGVIYEQYF

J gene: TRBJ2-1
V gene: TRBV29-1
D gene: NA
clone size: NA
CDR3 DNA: TGCAGTTTTCCAAAGGGGACGCACAATGAGCAGTTCTTC
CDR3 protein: CSFPKGTHNEQFF

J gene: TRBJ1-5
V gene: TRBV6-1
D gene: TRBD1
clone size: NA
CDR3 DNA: TGTGCCAGCCTGGAGGACAGGGGGCGATTTCAGCCCCAGCATTTT
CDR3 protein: CASLEDRGRFQPQHF

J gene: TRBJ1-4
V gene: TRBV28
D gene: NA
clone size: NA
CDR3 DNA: TGTGCCGTGGCAGACCTTAATGAAAAACTGTTTTTT
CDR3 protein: CAVADLNEKLFF

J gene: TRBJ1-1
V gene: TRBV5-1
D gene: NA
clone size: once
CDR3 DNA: TGCGCCAGCAGTTTGGGGGGGCAAGCTTTCTTT
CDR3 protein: CASSLGGQAFF

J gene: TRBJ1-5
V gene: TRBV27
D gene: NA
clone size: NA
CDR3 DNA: TGTGCCAGCAGTCCCCTTAGAGGGGTATACAATCAGCCCCAGCATTTT
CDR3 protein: CASSPLRGVYNQPQHF

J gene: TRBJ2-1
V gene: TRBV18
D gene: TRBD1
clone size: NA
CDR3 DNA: TGTGCCAGCTCACCGAGACAGGGCACGAACAATGAGCAGTTCTTC
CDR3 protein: CASSPRQGTNNEQFF